This T cell receptor (beta chain) was identified during a study of shared clonotypes between healthy human individuals. Whole-study context: Every donor yielded three CD4 naive, three CD4 memory, two CD8 naive and one CD8 memory plate.

The study drew all its donors from Caucasian adults living in Nashville, Tennessee. Losses at the gene ends were 4 bases for V and 5 bases for J; bases not matched to a gene: 3. Germline CDR1 and CDR2: SGDLS and YYNGEE. There are 14 residues in the CDR3. Sequencing was performed with immunoSEQ multiplex PCR; in TCRdb, only in-frame clones are kept and a portion is missing. The sample records millions of clones, 90% to 95% being singletons. The V call is TRBV9, the J call TRBJ1-4, with 9 bases lining up with TRBD1. The sequence was obtained from a man younger than 30 in good health. Sequenced input: naive CD4+ T cells sorted from blood. Regarding subset: CD45RA+ positively selected. The CDR3 DNA is TGTGCCAGCAGCTTCGGGACAGGGAATGAAAAACTGTTTTTT. This encodes CASSFGTGNEKLFF.